This TCR beta chain is from a study of identical twins. Study-level findings and limits: Insertions were fewer in abundant cord blood beta clonotypes, whereas memory repertoires showed none of this pattern. A cross-sectional statistical analysis, not follow-up of the same donors, supported the conclusions. Partial confounding of zero-insertion analyses by invariant MAIT and iNKT cells was possible.

TCRdb reprocessed the 5' RACE reads with MiXCR, giving one entry per CDR3 protein. The sample has about 1.7 million distinct CDR3 sequences; around 33% are singletons. This clonotype showed up just a few times. The target antigen is unknown. Every one of the donors was a healthy Caucasian. This CDR3 region has 15 residues. V dropped 5 bases and J dropped 4 bases, with 12 bases sitting between them. The germline gives CDR1 MNHNY, CDR2 SVGAGI (reference sequence). The specimen sequenced was cord blood. The V call is TRBV6-6, the J call TRBJ1-6; no firm D call. This TCR was recovered from a newborn girl in good health. The CDR3 loop reads CASSPADGYNSPLHF. The CDR3 nucleotides are TGTGCCAGCAGTCCCGCGGACGGGTATAATTCACCCCTCCACTTT.